The 31 T cell receptor beta chains below come from one sample, sequenced in a study of control samples from healthy donors and cancer patients. Here immunoSEQ multiplex PCR was the method, and the copy in TCRdb shows in-frame clones only, minus some. The sample shows 90,000 to 130,000 clones, around 87% of them seen only once. The specimen sequenced was PBMCs. The receptor source for this set is a woman in her sixties or seventies with lung cancer.

The chain carries TRBV19 and TRBJ2-1, with 8 bases identical to TRBD1. The length of the CDR3 is 15 residues. Trimming removed 6 bases from V and 0 bases from J; junction bases left unmatched: 4. Germline values: CDR1 LNHDA, CDR2 SQIVND (reference sequence). The CDR3 nucleotides are TGTGCCAGTAGCTCTACAGGGGGCTCCTACAATGAGCAGTTCTTC. Translated, it gives CASSSTGGSYNEQFF.

This rearrangement joins TRBV19 to TRBJ2-7, with 13 bases matching TRBD2. V gave up 4 bases and J gave up 13 bases; unmatched junction bases: 10. This CDR3 contains 14 residues. Germline V CDR1 and CDR2: LNHDA, SQIVND (reference sequence). The DNA of the CDR3 is TGTGCCAGTAGTAAGGGACTAGCGGGGCCCCATACTTACTTC. Protein product: CASSKGLAGPHTYF. Filled out from reference TRBV19 and TRBJ2-7, the complete variable domain reads DGGITQSPKYLFRKEGQNVTLSCEQNLNHDAMYWYRQDPGQGLRLIYYSQIVNDFQKGDIAEGYSVSREKKESFPLTVTSAQKNPTAFYLCASSKGLAGPHTYFGPGTRLTVT.

A note on this clone: One end of the junction is discordant with germline, which a read error may explain. J is TRBJ1-1 and V is TRBV6-2 or TRBV6-3, with D unresolved. This CDR3 spans 11 amino acids. Germline CDR1 is MNHEY and CDR2 is SVGEGT. The CDR3 DNA follows: TGTGCCAGCAGCCCGGGTCTTGTCGGATTTTTT. This codes for CASSPGLVGFF.

The CDR3 nucleotides are TGTGCCAGCAGCTTACTGGCGGGAGTGATCACAGATACGCAGTATTTT. Amino acid sequence: CASSLLAGVITDTQYF. This sequence joins TRBV7-9 and TRBJ2-3, with 7 positions matching TRBD2. CDR1 and CDR2 from the germline V gene are SEHNR and FQNEAQ (reference sequence). There are 16 residues in the CDR3. V was clipped by 2 bases and J by 2 bases; unmatched bases: 7.

The genes are TRBV30 and TRBJ1-1; 8 bases map to TRBD1. This CDR3 is built from 14 residues. Germline V gene lookup returns CDR1 GTSNPN and CDR2 SVGIG (reference sequence). Germline trimming cut 2 bases from V and 1 base from J; bases unmatched to any gene: 3. The CDR3 nucleotides are TGTGCCTGGAGTTTTGGGACAGGGAACACTGAAGCTTTCTTT. Amino acids: CAWSFGTGNTEAFF.

V usage is TRBV6-5 and J usage is TRBJ1-2; D is unclear. The CDR3 contains 16 residues. Germline CDR1 is MNHEY and CDR2 is SVGAGI. V was trimmed by 0 bases and J by 0 bases, leaving 11 bases between them. This chain's CDR3 is CASSYSRTVTNYGYTF. Written as DNA, the CDR3 is TGTGCCAGCAGTTACTCGAGGACTGTAACTAACTATGGCTACACCTTC.

This chain connects TRBV12-3 or TRBV12-4 to TRBJ1-2; a weak D match, TRBD1 (6 bases). The germline V and J ends were trimmed by 7 bases and 6 bases, with 15 bases remaining between them. This CDR3 has 13 amino acids. The chain's CDR3 is CASTTTGNHGYTF. CDR3 in DNA: TGTGCCAGCACCACCACAGGGAACCATGGCTACACCTTC.

V and J are TRBV5-5 and TRBJ2-5; D remains ambiguous. The V and J ends lost 3 bases and 2 bases respectively, with 14 bases between them. CDR3 size: 15 residues. Germline V gene lookup returns CDR1 SGHKS and CDR2 YYEKEE (reference sequence). CDR3 DNA sequence: TGTGCCAGCAGCTCCCAAAACATGGGACAAGAGACCCAGTACTTC. The encoded protein is CASSSQNMGQETQYF.

This sequence joins TRBV3-1 (or the pseudogene TRBV3-2) and TRBJ2-2, with D unclear. V was cut by 4 bases and J by 3 bases, with 9 bases left in between. Germline CDR1 and CDR2: LGHDT and YNNKEL (reference sequence). This CDR3 contains 14 residues. CDR3: CASSPPLDTGELFF. The DNA for the CDR3 is TGTGCCAGCAGCCCTCCGTTAGACACCGGGGAGCTGTTTTTT.

This chain uses TRBV6-2 or TRBV6-3 with TRBJ1-1; 8 nucleotides line up with TRBD1. Trimming at V came to 6 bases and at J to 1 base, leaving 13 bases not matched to a gene. In germline, CDR1 is MNHEY, CDR2 SVGEGT. This CDR3 region has 17 residues. The CDR3 DNA sequence: TGTGCCAGCAGACCTATCACCGACAGGGGCCGGAACACTGAAGCTTTCTTT. Protein: CASRPITDRGRNTEAFF.

V is TRBV7-3 and J is TRBJ2-7, with D tentatively TRBD1 (5 bases). Trimming cost V 0 bases and J 3 bases, with 12 bases left between them. CDR3 length equals 15 residues. Germline values: CDR1 SGHTA, CDR2 FQGTGA. CDR3 nucleotide sequence: TGTGCCAGCAGCTTAACGTGGGGCAAAGGCTACGAGCAGTACTTC. This translates into CASSLTWGKGYEQYF.

This rearrangement joins TRBV7-9 to TRBJ1-4; the match to TRBD1 covers 8 bases. CDR3 size: 15 residues. The V gene end was trimmed by 6 bases and the J gene end by 3 bases; junction bases not matched to a gene: 6. CDR1 SEHNR and CDR2 FQNEAQ come from the germline V gene (reference sequence). The CDR3 reads CASSLTGGANEKLFF. CDR3 nucleotide sequence: TGTGCCAGCAGTCTTACAGGGGGTGCTAATGAAAAACTGTTTTTT.

The rearrangement links TRBV29-1 to TRBJ1-5, with 10 bases lining up with TRBD1. The germline gives CDR1 SQVTM, CDR2 ANQGSEA. Unmatched junction bases numbered 6, after V lost 4 bases and J lost 6 bases. The CDR3 is 14 residues long. The CDR3 coding sequence is TGCAGCGTTGGGGGGACAGGGGCCGGTCAGCCCCAGCATTTT. Residues: CSVGGTGAGQPQHF.

CDR3 residues: CASSQGGGVYNEQFF. For the CDR3, the DNA is TGTGCCAGCAGCCAAGGCGGGGGGGTGTACAATGAGCAGTTCTTC. The chain employs TRBV3-1 (or the pseudogene TRBV3-2) and TRBJ2-1; TRBD2 matches at 9 bases. V lost 1 base, J lost 4 bases, and 2 bases stayed unmatched. The CDR3 length is 15 residues. CDR1 and CDR2 from the germline V gene are LGHDT and YNNKEL (reference sequence).

This clone was picked up one time. This chain links TRBV5-1 with TRBJ1-1; D is unresolved. The CDR3 spans 13 residues. Germline CDR1 SGHRS, CDR2 YFSETQ. Trimming took 7 bases from V and 0 from J, leaving 10 bases between them. CDR3 loop: CASGDTLNTEAFF. Written as DNA, the CDR3 is TGCGCCAGCGGCGACACTTTGAACACTGAAGCTTTCTTT.

The chain couples TRBV7-2 to TRBJ1-2; weak D call: TRBD1 (5 bases). Trimming removed 4 bases from V and 8 bases from J, with 17 bases in between. This CDR3 comprises 14 residues. In germline, CDR1 is SGHTA, CDR2 FQGNSA. CDR3 amino acids: CASSSAGSFIGYTF. CDR3 bases: TGTGCCAGCAGCTCGGCAGGGTCTTTTATCGGCTACACCTTC.

J is TRBJ2-1 and V is TRBV7-3, with TRBD2 identical over 9 bases. Trimming cost V 5 bases and J 8 bases; bases outside gene matches: 10. This CDR3 spans 15 amino acids. Germline CDR1 SGHTA, CDR2 FQGTGA. In nucleotides, the CDR3 is TGTGCCAGCAGCCCGTGGGCGGGGGGGCCCGATGAGCAGTTCTTC. As protein: CASSPWAGGPDEQFF.

The J gene is TRBJ1-6, the V gene TRBV9; D is undetermined. The V and J ends lost 0 bases and 5 bases respectively, with 6 bases between them. CDR1 is SGDLS, CDR2 YYNGEE, per germline. The CDR3 has 14 residues. Here the CDR3 reads CASSVESNNSPLHF. The CDR3 DNA sequence: TGTGCCAGCAGCGTAGAGAGTAATAATTCACCCCTCCACTTT.

This sequence joins TRBV7-2 and TRBJ2-7, with 9 nucleotides matching TRBD1. CDR1 and CDR2 from the germline V gene are SGHTA and FQGNSA. The CDR3 totals 16 residues. The V and J ends lost 2 bases and 1 base, in that order; junction bases with no gene match: 6. CDR3 loop: CASSLSTDRGSYEQYF. CDR3 nucleotides: TGTGCCAGCAGCTTATCGACGGACAGGGGTTCCTACGAGCAGTACTTC.

The J gene is TRBJ1-5, the V gene TRBV18; D is undetermined. The CDR3 consists of 15 residues. Looked up from germline, CDR1 is KGHSH and CDR2 is LQKENI. Trimming removed 2 bases at V and 0 bases at J, with 8 bases between. DNA for the CDR3: TGTGCCAGCTCACCAGTTCCCAGTAGCAATCAGCCCCAGCATTTT. Protein product: CASSPVPSSNQPQHF.

The J gene is TRBJ1-1, the V gene TRBV7-8, with TRBD1 matching over 8 bases. This CDR3 is 15 amino acids long. Unmatched junction bases numbered 8, after V lost 5 bases and J lost 3 bases. CDR1 is SGHVS and CDR2 is FQNEAQ in the germline V gene. The DNA for the CDR3 is TGTGCCAGCAGCACCGTTCCGGACAGGGACACTGAAGCTTTCTTT. Protein product: CASSTVPDRDTEAFF.

V usage is TRBV3-1 (or the pseudogene TRBV3-2) and J usage is TRBJ1-4, with no clear D. Germline-derived CDR1 and CDR2 are LGHDT and YNNKEL (reference sequence). V lost 0 bases to trimming and J lost 7 bases, with 9 bases between them. The CDR3 is made up of 14 amino acids. For the CDR3, the DNA is TGTGCCAGCAGCCAAGAGGGTGAGGGTGAAAAACTGTTTTTT. Its translation: CASSQEGEGEKLFF.

The CDR3 DNA follows: TGTGCCAGCAGCCGCCCCACAGGGAACTATGGCTACACCTTC. Its protein product is CASSRPTGNYGYTF. The V gene is TRBV7-2, the J gene TRBJ1-2; D perhaps matches TRBD1 (6 bases). Trimming removed 5 bases from V and 2 bases from J, with 12 bases in between. Germline V lookup: CDR1 SGHTA, CDR2 FQGNSA. The CDR3 extends over 14 amino acids.

The chain combines TRBV5-1 with TRBJ1-1; no reliable D call. Trimming stripped 4 bases from V and 3 bases from J, with 7 bases between. This CDR3 is 12 amino acids long. CDR1 is SGHRS and CDR2 is YFSETQ in the germline V gene. The CDR3 sequence: CASSLGDTEAFF. In DNA, the CDR3 is TGCGCCAGCAGCCTGGGAGACACTGAAGCTTTCTTT.

This clone was seen only once. The gene calls are TRBV6-6 and TRBJ1-1; D might be TRBD1 (6 bases). Germline-derived CDR1 and CDR2 are MNHNY and SVGAGI (reference sequence). Between the trimmed V and J ends, which lost 0 bases and 4 bases, there was a span of 12 bases. The CDR3 length is 15 residues. CDR3 protein: CASSYSSGVGTEAFF. The CDR3 DNA follows: TGTGCCAGCAGTTACTCATCAGGGGTGGGCACTGAAGCTTTCTTT.

The V gene is TRBV6-5, the J gene TRBJ1-5; D call uncertain. The CDR3 spans 13 residues. Trimming cost V 8 bases and J 0 bases, with 8 bases left between them. Looked up from germline, CDR1 is MNHEY and CDR2 is SVGAGI. Written as DNA, the CDR3 is TGTGCCAGCTCGCTTTCTAGCAATCAGCCCCAGCATTTT. Translating it yields CASSLSSNQPQHF.

This clone was counted a single time. The chain is built from TRBV7-3 and TRBJ2-1, with a tentative D call TRBD1 (6 bases). This CDR3 contains 13 residues. V dropped 6 bases and J dropped 3 bases, with 9 bases sitting between them. The V gene's germline CDR1 is SGHTA and CDR2 FQGTGA. The CDR3 DNA follows: TGTGCCAGCAGACGGGACAACTACAATGAGCAGTTCTTC. Protein: CASRRDNYNEQFF.

The rearrangement links TRBV9 to TRBJ2-3; 11 positions match TRBD2. Trimming at V came to 3 bases and at J to 0 bases, leaving 3 bases not matched to a gene. In germline, CDR1 is SGDLS, CDR2 YYNGEE. CDR3 size: 16 residues. The CDR3: CASSGLAGGSTDTQYF. The CDR3 DNA reads TGTGCCAGCAGCGGGCTAGCGGGGGGAAGCACAGATACGCAGTATTTT.

V is TRBV30 and J is TRBJ2-2; 10 bases map to TRBD2. This CDR3 has 15 amino acids. Trimming removed 2 bases from V and 6 bases from J; junction bases left unmatched: 6. Germline V lookup: CDR1 GTSNPN, CDR2 SVGIG (reference sequence). CDR3 loop: CAWSSLAGSPGELFF. CDR3 nucleotide sequence: TGTGCCTGGAGTTCACTAGCGGGGTCCCCCGGGGAGCTGTTTTTT.

CDR3 sequence: CASSPSRTNTGELFF. DNA of the CDR3: TGTGCCAGCAGCCCGAGCAGAACGAACACCGGGGAGCTGTTTTTT. The chain has TRBV7-9 and TRBJ2-2; D gene ambiguous. Germline CDR1 reads SEHNR; CDR2 reads FQNEAQ (reference sequence). The CDR3 runs to 15 residues. Trimming stripped 5 bases from V and 0 bases from J, with 10 bases between.

This clone was detected only once. The chain joins TRBV2 to TRBJ2-5, with D possibly being TRBD1 (6 bases). The germline V gene has CDR1 SNHLY and CDR2 FYNNEI. The CDR3 consists of 17 residues. The V and J ends lost 3 bases and 4 bases respectively, with 21 bases between them. The DNA for the CDR3 is TGTGCCAGCAGTGATAGGTCCGGGACACCCATCGGAGAGACCCAGTACTTC. Translated: CASSDRSGTPIGETQYF.